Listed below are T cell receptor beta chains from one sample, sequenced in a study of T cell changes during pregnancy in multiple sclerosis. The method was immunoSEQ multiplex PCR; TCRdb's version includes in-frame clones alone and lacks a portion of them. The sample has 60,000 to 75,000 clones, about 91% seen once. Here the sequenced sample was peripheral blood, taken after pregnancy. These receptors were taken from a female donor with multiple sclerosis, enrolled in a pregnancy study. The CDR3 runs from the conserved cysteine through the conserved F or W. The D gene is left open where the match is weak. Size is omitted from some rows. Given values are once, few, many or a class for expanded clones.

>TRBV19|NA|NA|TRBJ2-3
TGTGCCAGTAGTACAGGGTTTGGCACAGATACGCAGTATTTT
CASSTGFGTDTQYF
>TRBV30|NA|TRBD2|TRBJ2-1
TGTGCCTGGAGTGGTAGCGGGAAGGGAAATGGTGAGCAGTTCTTC
CAWSGSGKGNGEQFF
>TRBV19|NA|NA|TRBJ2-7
TGTGCCAGTAGTATAGATCTAGAATTCGAGCAGTACTTC
CASSIDLEFEQYF
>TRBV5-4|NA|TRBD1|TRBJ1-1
TGTGCCAGCAGGTGGGACAGGGGGCTGAACACTGAAGCTTTCTTT
CASRWDRGLNTEAFF
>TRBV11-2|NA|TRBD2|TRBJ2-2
TGTGCCAGCAGCTTAGTTAGGCGGGAGAGGGATACCGGGGAGCTGTTTTTT
CASSLVRRERDTGELFF
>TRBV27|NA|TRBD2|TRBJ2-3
TGTGCCAGCAGCCCCGGGAGGGCGACAGATACGCAGTATTTT
CASSPGRATDTQYF
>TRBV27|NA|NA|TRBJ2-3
TGTGCCAGCAGTTTGTCCACCGACTATATCGGTCCAGCAGATACGCAGTATTTT
CASSLSTDYIGPADTQYF
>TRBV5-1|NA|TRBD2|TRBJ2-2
TGCGCCAGCAGCCGCTCCCCGGGACGGGAGGCCACCGGGGAGCTGTTTTTT
CASSRSPGREATGELFF
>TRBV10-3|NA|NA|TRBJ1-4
TGTGCCATCATGGAGGGATCCGAAAAACTGTTTTTT
CAIMEGSEKLFF
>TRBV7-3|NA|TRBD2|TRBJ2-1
TGTGCCAGCAGCTTTTCCCTGGCGGGGGTGGGCTCTGAGCAGTTCTTC
CASSFSLAGVGSEQFF
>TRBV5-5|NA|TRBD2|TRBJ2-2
TGTGCCAGCAGGCTGGGACTAGCGGCGAACACCGGGGAGCTGTTTTTT
CASRLGLAANTGELFF
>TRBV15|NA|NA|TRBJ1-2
TGTGCCACCAGCTTAGAAGGGGGCTATGGCTACACCTTC
CATSLEGGYGYTF
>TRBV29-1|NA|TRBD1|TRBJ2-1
TGCAGCGCCCCCGGACAGGGGACCTACAATGAGCAGTTCTTC
CSAPGQGTYNEQFF
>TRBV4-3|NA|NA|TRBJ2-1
TGCGCCAGCAGCCAAGCTTGGGCCGGGAGCTCCTACAATGAGCAGTTCTTC
CASSQAWAGSSYNEQFF
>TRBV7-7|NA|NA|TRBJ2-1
TGTGCCAGCAGCCCCTTTAACCATCTGGTGGGAGGCGATGAGCAGTTCTTC
CASSPFNHLVGGDEQFF
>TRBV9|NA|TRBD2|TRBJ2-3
TGTGCCAGCAGCGTTGGGGGACTAGCGGGAATGGCAGATACGCAGTATTTT
CASSVGGLAGMADTQYF
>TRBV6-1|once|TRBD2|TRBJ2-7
TGTGCCAGCAGTGGCCTAGCGGGAAGCAACGACGAGCAGTACTTC
CASSGLAGSNDEQYF
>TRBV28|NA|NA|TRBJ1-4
TGTGCCAGCAGTCCCGCCCGGGAAACTAATGAAAAACTGTTTTTT
CASSPARETNEKLFF
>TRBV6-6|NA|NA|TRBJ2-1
TGTGCCAGCACCTCTGAGAACTACAATGAGCAGTTCTTC
CASTSENYNEQFF
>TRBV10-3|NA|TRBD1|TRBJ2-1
TGTGCCGTCCGGGACAGCGTCTACAATGAGCAGTTCTTC
CAVRDSVYNEQFF
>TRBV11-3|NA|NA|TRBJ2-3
TGTGCCAGCAGCCCCCGGACAAGTACCACAGATACGCAGTATTTT
CASSPRTSTTDTQYF
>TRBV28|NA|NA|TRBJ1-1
TGTGCCAGCAGTTTAGGACAGCAAGCTTTCTTT
CASSLGQQAFF
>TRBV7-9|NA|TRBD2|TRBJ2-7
TGTGCCAGCAGCTGGGGGACTAGCGGGAGCTCCTACGAGCAGTACTTC
CASSWGTSGSSYEQYF
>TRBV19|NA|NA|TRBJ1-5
TGTGCCAGTAGTAGGCGGCAGAATAGCAATCAGCCCCAGCATTTT
CASSRRQNSNQPQHF
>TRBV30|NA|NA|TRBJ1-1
TGTGCCTGGATAAAGGAGAGGGCTGAAGCTTTCTTT
CAWIKERAEAFF
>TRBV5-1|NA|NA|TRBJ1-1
TGCGCCAGCACAGGGGCATTAACGAACACTGAAGCTTTCTTT
CASTGALTNTEAFF
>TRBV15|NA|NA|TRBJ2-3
TGTGCCACCAGCAGACCTAACACAGATACGCAGTATTTT
CATSRPNTDTQYF
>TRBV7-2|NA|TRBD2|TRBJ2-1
TGTGCCAGCAGCATTCTAGCGGGAGGCTACAATGAGCAGTTCTTC
CASSILAGGYNEQFF
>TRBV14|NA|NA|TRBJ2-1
TGTGCCAGCAGACCCCGGGGTTCCTACAATGAGCAGTTCTTC
CASRPRGSYNEQFF
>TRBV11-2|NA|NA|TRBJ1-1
TGTGCCAGCAGCTTTTTCCCGACGAGGGAAGCTTTCTTT
CASSFFPTREAFF
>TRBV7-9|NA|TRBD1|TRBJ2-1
TGTGCCAGCAGCACGGGACAGGGGGGGAGCAATGAGCAGTTCTTC
CASSTGQGGSNEQFF
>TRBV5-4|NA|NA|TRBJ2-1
TGTGCCAGCAGCCCCGGGGAGCGGGTCACAGAGCAGTTCTTC
CASSPGERVTEQFF
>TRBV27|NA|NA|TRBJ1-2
TGTGCCAGCAGTCCCCAACGGGAGGAAGGCTACACCTTC
CASSPQREEGYTF
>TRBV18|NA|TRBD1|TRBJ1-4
TGTGCCAGCTCACCATCCCCCCGGTTCGGACAGGACCCTTCATCAACTAATGAAAAACTGTTTTTT
CASSPSPRFGQDPSSTNEKLFF